These T cell receptor beta chains were read from a single sample in a study of cytotoxic CD8 clonotypes in ibrutinib-treated CLL. Clones were sequenced by immunoSEQ multiplex PCR, and TCRdb holds only the in-frame ones, with some missing. Of around 70,000 clones in the sample, less than 95% were seen once. The specimen was PBMCs, collected after 12 months of ibrutinib treatment. The receptors here all came from a human donor with chronic lymphocytic leukemia. CDR3s include the opening cysteine and the closing phenylalanine or tryptophan. The order of the fields is CDR3 length, J gene, D gene, V gene, CDR3 protein. D genes are given only for firm matches.

14 TRBJ1-3 . TRBV5-6 CASSFLLKGNTIYF
13 TRBJ2-2 . TRBV15 CATSRAGTGELFF
14 TRBJ1-2 . TRBV6-1 CASSERAPDYGYTF
13 TRBJ1-1 . TRBV4-1 CASSQGPNTEAFF
20 TRBJ1-6 TRBD1 TRBV27 CASRTAGTGGRSSYNSPLHF
15 TRBJ2-5 . TRBV7-3 CASSFFRGGKETQYF
11 TRBJ2-3 . TRBV27 CASSLADTQYF
14 TRBJ2-7 TRBD2 TRBV15 CATSSTGRAYEQYF
18 TRBJ2-2 . TRBV23-1 CASRPYARHPKGTGELFF
19 TRBJ2-6 TRBD2 TRBV5-1 CASSEPGLAGLSGANVLTF
15 TRBJ1-3 TRBD1 TRBV7-2 CASSPATGRGNTIYF
16 TRBJ1-1 TRBD1 TRBV7-9 CASSLAPGTGVTEAFF
18 TRBJ1-5 . TRBV10-3 CAISEGQIQTIANQPQHF